This T cell receptor beta chain emerged from a study of blood T cell repertoires in COVID-19. Across the study: Specimens from acute and convalescent COVID-19 originated in the United States, Italy and Spain.

In the original processing: By means of reference gene primer amplification, nucleated cell counts were estimated. Sequencing was performed with immunoSEQ multiplex PCR; in TCRdb, only in-frame clones are kept and a portion is missing. V and J calls and clone size come straight from that table; D and trimming were deduced from the DNA. The sample yields 100,000 to 120,000 clones, 80% to 90% seen once. The CDR3 covers 15 residues. Germline lookup yields CDR1 MDHEN and CDR2 SYDVKM. The V end lost 3 bases, the J end lost 6 bases, and 17 bases lay between the germline ends. Sequenced sample: peripheral blood. This TCR was sampled from a woman in her sixties or seventies with acute or convalescent COVID-19. The chain employs TRBV28 and TRBJ1-1, with D tentatively TRBD1 (5 bases). The CDR3 is CASSFRTPGFAEAFF. The CDR3 DNA reads TGTGCCAGCAGTTTCCGTACGCCAGGGTTCGCTGAAGCTTTCTTT.